These 14 T cell receptor beta chains share one sample of origin, sequenced in a study of ipilimumab plus nivolumab after autologous stem cell transplantation. Here immunoSEQ multiplex PCR was the method, and the copy in TCRdb shows in-frame clones only, minus some. The data contain 77,000 or so clones, 83% of them singletons. Specimen: PBMCs, collected in a trial of ipilimumab plus nivolumab as post-transplant consolidation. These receptors all stem from a male donor with diffuse large B-cell lymphoma.

V and J are TRBV12-5 and TRBJ2-1; 7 bases are shared with TRBD2. Looked up from germline, CDR1 is LGHNT and CDR2 is FRNRAP. The trim removed 3 bases at V and 5 bases at J, leaving 1 base unmatched. The CDR3 is 13 amino acids. CDR3 sequence (DNA): TGTGCTAGTGGTTTTGCGGGGGACAATGAGCAGTTCTTC. It codes for CASGFAGDNEQFF.

The chain employs TRBV19 and TRBJ2-1; D is possibly TRBD1 (6 bases). The CDR3 runs 15 residues. V lost 7 bases, J lost 7 bases, and 20 bases lay in between. Germline V gene data show CDR1 as LNHDA and CDR2 as SQIVND (reference sequence). CDR3 nucleotides: TGTGCCAGTAACCCCCTGGGGGCTAAAGGAAATGAGCAGTTCTTC. This gives the protein CASNPLGAKGNEQFF.

The gene calls are TRBV4-1 and TRBJ2-1; 7 positions agree with TRBD2. The CDR3 length is 16 residues. V was pared by 1 base and J by 4 bases, with 7 bases of the junction left unmatched. Per the germline V gene, CDR1 is MGHRA and CDR2 is YSYEKL. CDR3 bases: TGCGCCAGCAGCCAAGGAGTGGGGGGGGAGTACAATGAGCAGTTCTTC. This translates into CASSQGVGGEYNEQFF.

The gene calls are TRBV7-2 and TRBJ1-6; the D is unclear. Germline lookup yields CDR1 SGHTA and CDR2 FQGNSA. Trimming removed 4 bases from V and 5 bases from J, with 12 bases in between. This CDR3 contains 15 residues. The CDR3 protein is CASSSARADNSPLHF. In DNA, the CDR3 is TGTGCCAGCAGCTCAGCCCGGGCCGATAATTCACCCCTCCACTTT.

The V call is TRBV6-1, the J call TRBJ1-6, with 8 bases aligning to TRBD1. The CDR3 contains 14 residues. J lost 7 bases, V lost 5 bases, and 4 bases had no gene match. In germline, CDR1 is MNHNS, CDR2 SASEGT. The CDR3 reads CASSPGGGNSPLHF. The DNA for the CDR3 is TGTGCCAGCAGTCCAGGGGGCGGAAATTCACCCCTCCACTTT.

Only a few counts were recorded for this clone. The chain recombines TRBV28 with TRBJ2-3, with D perhaps matching TRBD2 (5 bases). Germline assignment: CDR1 MDHEN and CDR2 SYDVKM. CDR3 size: 15 residues. Between the trimmed V and J ends, which lost 4 bases and 8 bases, there was a span of 19 bases. This CDR3 is CASSSIPSGSGTQYF. The CDR3 bases are TGTGCCAGCAGTTCGATTCCCTCGGGGTCGGGTACGCAGTATTTT.

V and J are TRBV4-1 and TRBJ1-6, with D maybe TRBD1 (6 bases). Trimming cost V 0 bases and J 7 bases, with 13 bases left between them. Germline assignment: CDR1 MGHRA and CDR2 YSYEKL. The CDR3 is 16 residues long. CDR3: CASSQEHSGVNSPLHF. The CDR3 nucleotides read TGCGCCAGCAGCCAAGAACATTCAGGGGTCAATTCACCCCTCCACTTT.

The chain combines TRBV19 with TRBJ1-1; D is unresolved. Between the trimmed V and J ends, which lost 6 bases and 0 bases, there was a span of 8 bases. CDR1 is LNHDA, CDR2 SQIVND, per germline (reference sequence). The CDR3 extends over 13 amino acids. This CDR3 is CASRSFMNTEAFF. CDR3 bases: TGTGCCAGTAGGAGCTTCATGAACACTGAAGCTTTCTTT.

In this sample, this clone turned up a few times. The chain is built from TRBV30 and TRBJ1-1; the D gene is possibly TRBD1 (6 bases). Trimming removed 3 bases at V and 1 base at J, with 9 bases between. In germline, CDR1 is GTSNPN, CDR2 SVGIG (reference sequence). The CDR3 has 13 amino acids. The CDR3 DNA is TGTGCCTGGAGGACAGGCCCGAACACTGAAGCTTTCTTT. Its protein product is CAWRTGPNTEAFF. Variable domain in full (rest from reference TRBV30 and TRBJ1-1): SQTIHQWPATLVQPVGSPLSLECTVEGTSNPNLYWYRQAAGRGLQLLFYSVGIGQISSEVPQNLSASRPQDRQFILSSKKLLLSDSGFYLCAWRTGPNTEAFFGQGTRLTVV.

J is TRBJ1-2 and V is TRBV27; D possibly corresponds to TRBD1 (5 bases). Germline assignment: CDR1 MNHEY and CDR2 SMNVEV (reference sequence). The CDR3 extends over 15 amino acids. V lost 7 bases, J lost 2 bases, and 17 bases lay in between. The CDR3 nucleotides read TGTGCCAGCAATCCCTTCGGACAAAAAAACTATGGCTACACCTTC. Protein sequence: CASNPFGQKNYGYTF.

The V call is TRBV5-1, the J call TRBJ2-3, with D perhaps TRBD2 (7 bases). Germline V CDR1 and CDR2: SGHRS, YFSETQ. The ends were cut back, 0 bases at V and 6 bases at J, with 17 bases in the middle. CDR3 length: 16 amino acids. DNA of the CDR3: TGCGCCAGCAGCTTGGCACGGGGGGCGGGTGTGGATACGCAGTATTTT. This sequence encodes CASSLARGAGVDTQYF.

This chain joins TRBV19 and TRBJ2-2, with 11 nucleotides matching TRBD1. The CDR3 loop spans 15 amino acids. V gave up 3 bases and J gave up 5 bases; unmatched junction bases: 2. Germline V gene data show CDR1 as LNHDA and CDR2 as SQIVND (reference sequence). CDR3 sequence reads: CASSMDRGRTGELFF. In nucleotides, the CDR3 is TGTGCCAGTAGTATGGACAGGGGGCGAACCGGGGAGCTGTTTTTT.

The chain uses TRBV18 and TRBJ2-3; TRBD2 matches at 8 bases. With V trimmed by 4 bases and J by 12 bases, 12 bases remained unmatched. This CDR3 has 14 residues. Germline lookup yields CDR1 KGHSH and CDR2 LQKENI. CDR3 DNA sequence: TGTGCCAGCTCACTGTCCGGGGGGGCCGATTCCCAGTATTTT. This translates into CASSLSGGADSQYF.

V and J are TRBV4-3 and TRBJ1-3, with TRBD1 matching over 7 bases. Germline V gives CDR1 LGHNA, CDR2 YSLEER. V dropped 0 bases and J dropped 0; count of bases not matched to a gene: 5. This CDR3 spans 17 amino acids. CDR3 amino acids: CASSQDDRVYSGNTIYF. The CDR3 DNA follows: TGCGCCAGCAGCCAAGATGACAGGGTTTACTCTGGAAACACCATATATTTT.